This T cell receptor beta chain was observed in a study of blood T cell repertoires in COVID-19. At the level of the study: From T cells, B-cell-depleted T cells, or PBMCs came the material, which was cDNA or gDNA.

CDR3 length: 13 residues. The trim removed 7 bases at V and 10 bases at J, leaving 12 bases unmatched. Germline V gives CDR1 SNHLY, CDR2 FYNNEI. Membership in each cohort depended on participant-reported clinical history. Recovered Cohort 3 donors showed two negative PCRs, clearance, or symptom resolution. Authors' methods: Reference gene primer amplification gave estimated nucleated cell counts. Method: immunoSEQ multiplex PCR; TCRdb's copy keeps in-frame clones and lacks some. V, J and clone size reflect that table, while D and trimming were determined from the DNA. The sample carries approximately 230,000 clones, 80% to 90% recorded once.

The rearrangement joins TRBV2 to TRBJ1-1, with 7 bases lining up with TRBD1. Material for sequencing was PBMCs or T cells enriched from blood (not recorded which). The receptor's source is a man aged 35 to 55 who had recovered from COVID-19. The CDR3 region is CASTLDRVYGAFF. For the CDR3, the DNA is TGTGCCAGCACCCTCGACAGGGTATACGGAGCTTTCTTT.